The clone carrying this T cell receptor (beta chain) was observed at least ten times. This sample was taken from a study of regulatory T cells in long-lasting Graves disease. Time point noted: newly diagnosed GD, antithyroid drugs for less than 3 months. PBMC RNA was the source of the TCR library. HTBI primers from iRepertoire and Arm-PCR of CDR3 regions yielded the TCR beta libraries. TCRdb processed the multiplex PCR reads anew with MiXCR; each CDR3 protein has one entry. The profile shows more than 350,000 distinct CDR3 sequences, more than 12% of them singletons. This CDR3 is built from 13 residues. Trimming left V 1 base short and J 0 bases short, with 7 bases between. Germline V gives CDR1 SQVTM, CDR2 ANQGSEA. The sample also formed part of further work on T cells in Graves' hyperthyroidism and ophthalmopathy. From that second work: Patients aged 18 to 65 had newly diagnosed hyperthyroidism that had lasted under 2 months.

The V call is TRBV29-1, the J call TRBJ2-7; D possibly corresponds to TRBD2 (6 bases). The clonotype was recovered from a woman in her twenties or thirties with Graves disease. Sequenced material: peripheral blood mononuclear cells (PBMCs), taken at new diagnosis, from a patient treated with antithyroid drugs. In nucleotides, the CDR3 is TGCAGCGTTGAAGTCGGGAGCTCCTACGAGCAGTACTTC. This codes for CSVEVGSSYEQYF.